One and the same sample provided the 21 T cell receptor beta chains below, sequenced in a study of CD8 T cells in Susac syndrome. An amount of RNA that ranged from roughly 0.5 to 1 ug was reverse transcribed with random hexamers. TCRdb reanalysed the immunoSEQ multiplex PCR reads using MiXCR and keeps one entry per CDR3 protein. This table holds some 190,000 distinct CDR3 sequences, 90% to 97% found once. Sequenced: CD4+ T cells from PBMCs. The receptor source for this set is a human donor with multiple sclerosis.

The rearrangement links TRBV24-1 to TRBJ1-2, with D perhaps matching TRBD1 (5 bases). V was cut by 3 bases and J by 4 bases, with 8 bases left in between. CDR1 is KGHDR, CDR2 SFDVKD, per germline. The CDR3 extends over 13 amino acids. CDR3 nucleotide sequence: TGTGCCACCAGTGATGAGGGGTCCTATGGCTACACCTTC. It yields the protein CATSDEGSYGYTF.

The chain employs TRBV19 and TRBJ2-3; D not resolved. The CDR3 covers 16 residues. Per the germline V gene, CDR1 is LNHDA and CDR2 is SQIVND (reference sequence). V was pared by 6 bases and J by 4 bases, with 20 bases between. The CDR3 DNA sequence: TGTGCCAGTAGCCCCGTTGGGCGGCCTGGCGCAGATACGCAGTATTTT. This gives the protein CASSPVGRPGADTQYF.

This chain connects TRBV6-1 to TRBJ1-1; D not certain. The germline V gene encodes CDR1 MNHNS and CDR2 SASEGT. Trimming took 3 bases from V and 0 from J, leaving 5 bases between them. This CDR3 is 13 amino acids long. The CDR3 DNA follows: TGTGCCAGCAGTGAGTCAGTGAACACTGAAGCTTTCTTT. Amino acids: CASSESVNTEAFF.

In its sample, this clonotype was seen once. This chain joins TRBV9 and TRBJ2-5, with a weak D call TRBD1 (5 bases). The CDR3 consists of 13 residues. Trimming shortened V by 0 bases and J by 5 bases, and 8 bases separated the two germline ends. Germline CDR1 is SGDLS and CDR2 is YYNGEE. Here the CDR3 DNA reads TGTGCCAGCAGCGTAGGGCAGGGTGAGACCCAGTACTTC. Residues: CASSVGQGETQYF. The full variable domain, in which reference TRBV9 and TRBJ2-5 provide the parts outside the CDR3, is DSGVTQTPKHLITATGQRVTLRCSPRSGDLSVYWYQQSLDQGLQFLIQYYNGEERAKGNILERFSAQQFPDLHSELNLSSLELGDSALYFCASSVGQGETQYFGPGTRLLVL.

This rearrangement joins TRBV20-1 to TRBJ2-5; the match to TRBD2 covers 11 bases. The CDR3 sequence is 16 residues long. Per the germline V gene, CDR1 is DFQATT and CDR2 is SNEGSKA (reference sequence). V gave up 1 base and J gave up 5 bases; unmatched junction bases: 9. For the CDR3, the DNA is TGCAGTGCTAGAGTGTGGCTAGCGGGGGGCTCGGAGACCCAGTACTTC. Translated, it gives CSARVWLAGGSETQYF.

This clonotype showed up just once. V gene TRBV30 combines with J gene TRBJ2-3, with D possibly matching TRBD2 (6 bases). CDR1 is GTSNPN, CDR2 SVGIG, per germline (reference sequence). V lost 5 bases, J lost 8 bases, and 11 bases lay in between. The CDR3 totals 11 residues. The CDR3 region has the DNA TGTGCCTGGTTACGGGGAGGTACGCAGTATTTT. Translating it yields CAWLRGGTQYF.

This chain links TRBV5-1 with TRBJ2-7, with D possibly being TRBD2 (5 bases). The CDR3 totals 16 residues. V lost 0 bases and J lost 3, with 16 bases in between. Per germline, CDR1 SGHRS and CDR2 YFSETQ. The DNA for the CDR3 is TGCGCCAGCAGCTTGGGGCGGGCAGAAGCGGTCTACGAGCAGTACTTC. Its translation: CASSLGRAEAVYEQYF.

The chain joins TRBV29-1 to TRBJ1-2; D gene unclear. CDR3 length equals 12 residues. Trimming cost V 3 bases and J 3 bases, with 8 bases left between them. From germline, CDR1 is SQVTM and CDR2 ANQGSEA. The CDR3 sequence is CSVDREYYGYTF. CDR3 nucleotides: TGCAGCGTTGATCGGGAGTACTATGGCTACACCTTC.

J is TRBJ1-3 and V is TRBV6-5, with D unresolved. This CDR3 is 14 amino acids long. CDR1 and CDR2 from the germline V gene are MNHEY and SVGAGI. Deletions cut 2 bases from V and 2 bases from J, with 7 bases between. The CDR3 is CASSYGIPGNTIYF. CDR3 coding DNA: TGTGCCAGCAGTTACGGAATACCTGGAAACACCATATATTTT.

This chain uses TRBV12-3 or TRBV12-4 with TRBJ1-5, with 7 positions matching TRBD1. The CDR3 extends over 14 amino acids. V shed 6 bases, J shed 4 bases, and the junction held 6 bases outside the gene matches. CDR3 bases: TGTGCCAGCAGACGGACAGGAGGAAATCAGCCCCAGCATTTT. This translates into CASRRTGGNQPQHF.

The J gene is TRBJ2-3, the V gene TRBV9, with unresolved D. The CDR3 covers 15 residues. V was pared by 2 bases and J by 1 base, with 11 bases between. Germline CDR1 and CDR2: SGDLS and YYNGEE. CDR3 sequence reads: CASSVQRRGTDTQYF. CDR3 in DNA: TGTGCCAGCAGCGTTCAGCGTAGGGGCACAGATACGCAGTATTTT.

This rearrangement joins TRBV5-4 to TRBJ2-4, with TRBD2 matching 9 bases. The CDR3 consists of 15 residues. Germline lookup yields CDR1 SGHNT and CDR2 YYREEE (reference sequence). Unmatched junction bases numbered 7, after V lost 4 bases and J lost 5 bases. CDR3 nucleotide sequence: TGTGCCAGCAGCCCACACGCGGGGGGGCAAAACATTCAGTACTTC. It codes for CASSPHAGGQNIQYF.

V usage is TRBV29-1 and J usage is TRBJ2-2, with 11 bases lining up with TRBD1. The CDR3 is 17 amino acids. CDR1 and CDR2 (germline): SQVTM, ANQGSEA. With 7 bases clipped from V and 5 bases from J, the junction kept 15 bases outside the gene matches. The CDR3 reads CSAGPLGTGGRTGELFF. As DNA, the CDR3 is TGCAGCGCCGGACCGCTCGGGACAGGGGGTCGTACCGGGGAGCTGTTTTTT.

The chain carries TRBV5-1 and TRBJ1-2; the D gene is possibly TRBD1 (5 bases). The V gene lost 3 bases and the J gene lost 8 bases, with 11 bases spanning the gap. The length of the CDR3 is 12 residues. CDR1 SGHRS and CDR2 YFSETQ come from the germline V gene. The CDR3 here is CASSSEGWGYTF. DNA for the CDR3: TGCGCCAGCAGCTCAGAGGGGTGGGGCTACACCTTC.

The genes are TRBV9 and TRBJ2-3, with 8 nucleotides matching TRBD1. CDR3 length equals 16 residues. The V and J ends lost 8 bases and 0 bases, in that order; junction bases with no gene match: 11. Germline CDR1 reads SGDLS; CDR2 reads YYNGEE. Written as DNA, the CDR3 is TGTGCCAGGGACCCACGACAGGGGACTAGCACAGATACGCAGTATTTT. It translates to CARDPRQGTSTDTQYF.

The sample holds one count of this clonotype. The V call is TRBV20-1, the J call TRBJ2-1; D is uncertain. V was shortened by 3 bases and J by 5 bases, with 5 bases between the two germline ends. The length of the CDR3 is 11 residues. CDR1 and CDR2 (germline): DFQATT, SNEGSKA (reference sequence). The CDR3 region is CSASNNNEQFF. CDR3 coding DNA: TGCAGTGCTAGTAATAACAATGAGCAGTTCTTC.

The chain carries TRBV29-1 and TRBJ2-5; 8 bases align to TRBD1. CDR3 size: 13 residues. Looked up from germline, CDR1 is SQVTM and CDR2 is ANQGSEA. Trimming at V came to 6 bases and at J to 5 bases, leaving 8 bases not matched to a gene. CDR3 loop: CSVRTGSDETQYF. The CDR3 nucleotides are TGCAGCGTGCGGACAGGGTCGGATGAGACCCAGTACTTC.

V usage is TRBV7-8 and J usage is TRBJ2-1, with TRBD2 identical over 8 bases. The CDR3 contains 15 residues. The germline CDR1 and CDR2 sequences are SGHVS and FQNEAQ. V dropped 4 bases and J dropped 3; count of bases not matched to a gene: 5. CDR3: CASSSSGSYYNEQFF. In DNA, the CDR3 is TGTGCCAGCAGCTCTAGCGGGTCCTACTACAATGAGCAGTTCTTC. The complete variable domain, with remaining parts taken from reference TRBV7-8 and TRBJ2-1, reads GAGVSQSPRYKVAKRGQDVALRCDPISGHVSLFWYQQALGQGPEFLTYFQNEAQLDKSGLPSDRFFAERPEGSVSTLKIQRTQQEDSAVYLCASSSSGSYYNEQFFGPGTRLTVL.

V and J are TRBV12-3 or TRBV12-4 and TRBJ2-6; tentative D call: TRBD2 (6 bases). Trimming removed 3 bases at V and 2 bases at J, with 14 bases between. CDR3 length: 17 amino acids. DNA of the CDR3: TGTGCCAGCAGTTTTGAGGAGGGCAACCCTGGGGCCAACGTCCTGACTTTC. It specifies CASSFEEGNPGANVLTF.

The chain uses TRBV6-1 and TRBJ1-2; D is ambiguous. Germline loops: CDR1 MNHNS, CDR2 SASEGT. The CDR3 runs 13 residues. Trimming left V 5 bases short and J 6 bases short, with 13 bases between. The CDR3 nucleotides are TGTGCCAGCAGTCTCCAGGTAGTAGATGGCTACACCTTC. Translating gives CASSLQVVDGYTF.

This chain joins TRBV29-1 and TRBJ2-1; no clear D. The germline V and J ends were trimmed by 4 bases and 6 bases, with 25 bases remaining between them. CDR3 length: 17 amino acids. Germline loops: CDR1 SQVTM, CDR2 ANQGSEA. DNA of the CDR3: TGCAGCGTTGTGCTTTGGTCGGACCGGCCTGATATCAATGAGCAGTTCTTC. This translates into CSVVLWSDRPDINEQFF.